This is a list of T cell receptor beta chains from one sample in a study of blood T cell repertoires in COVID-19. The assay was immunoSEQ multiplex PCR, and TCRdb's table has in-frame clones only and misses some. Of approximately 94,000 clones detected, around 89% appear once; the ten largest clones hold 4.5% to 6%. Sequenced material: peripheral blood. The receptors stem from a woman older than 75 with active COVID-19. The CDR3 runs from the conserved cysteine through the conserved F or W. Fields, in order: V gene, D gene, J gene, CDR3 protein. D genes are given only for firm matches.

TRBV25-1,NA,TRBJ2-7,CASRSTVEQYF
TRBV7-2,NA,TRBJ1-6,CASSLAPGQRVSPLHF
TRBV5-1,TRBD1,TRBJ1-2,CASSSGQGAGGYTF
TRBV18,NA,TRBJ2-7,CASSPNRVKSLGEQYF
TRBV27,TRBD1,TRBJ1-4,CASSLFLPGTDATNEKLFF
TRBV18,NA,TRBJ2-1,CASSPESSGEQFF
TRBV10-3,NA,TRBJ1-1,CAISGEGVSTEAFF
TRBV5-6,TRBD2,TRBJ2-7,CASSLGSGGSYEQYF
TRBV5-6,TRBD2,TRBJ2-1,CASSLPGTRMNEQFF
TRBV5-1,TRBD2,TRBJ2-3,CASSFTTSGSADTQYF
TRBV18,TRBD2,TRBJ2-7,CASSPLGTSGYEQYF
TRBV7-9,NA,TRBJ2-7,CAAGDRVSYEQYF
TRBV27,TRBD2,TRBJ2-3,CASSALAGGPRTDTQYF
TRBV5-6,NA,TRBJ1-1,CASSRAGVSTEAFF
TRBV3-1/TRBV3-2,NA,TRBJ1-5,CASSQPRQPQHF
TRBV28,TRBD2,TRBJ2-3,CASSRASGASTDTQYF
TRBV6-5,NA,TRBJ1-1,CASSSGFDTEAFF